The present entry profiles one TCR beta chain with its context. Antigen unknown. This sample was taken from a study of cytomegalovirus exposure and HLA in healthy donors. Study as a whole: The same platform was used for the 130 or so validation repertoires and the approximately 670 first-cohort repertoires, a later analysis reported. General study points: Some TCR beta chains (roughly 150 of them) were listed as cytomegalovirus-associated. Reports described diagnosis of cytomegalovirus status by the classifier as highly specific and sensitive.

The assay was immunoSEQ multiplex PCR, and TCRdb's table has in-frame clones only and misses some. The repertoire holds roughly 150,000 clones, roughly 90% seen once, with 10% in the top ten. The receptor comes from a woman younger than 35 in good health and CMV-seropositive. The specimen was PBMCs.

The CDR3 sequence: CASSEIGGRGTDTQYF. The CDR3 DNA sequence: TGCGCCAGCAGTGAAATAGGGGGTAGGGGCACAGATACGCAGTATTTT. This chain links TRBV10-1 with TRBJ2-3, with D possibly matching TRBD1 (6 bases). The germline V gene has CDR1 WNHNN and CDR2 SYGVQD (reference sequence). Deletions cut 3 bases from V and 1 base from J, with 14 bases between. There are 16 residues in the CDR3.